This entry lists 22 T cell receptor beta chains sequenced from one sample in a study of blood T cell repertoires in COVID-19. Produced via immunoSEQ multiplex PCR; TCRdb's table is partial and in-frame only. Of approximately 94,000 clones listed, approximately 87% are singletons. Sequenced input: peripheral blood. The receptors originated from a human donor in a cohort sampled during active COVID-19.

The V and J genes are TRBV6-5 and TRBJ2-7, with D possibly being TRBD1 (6 bases). V was clipped by 2 bases and J by 0 bases, with 8 bases between them. CDR3 length: 14 amino acids. CDR1 MNHEY and CDR2 SVGAGI come from the germline V gene. CDR3 protein: CASSYQTGSYEQYF. CDR3 bases: TGTGCCAGCAGTTACCAGACAGGCTCCTACGAGCAGTACTTC.

The chain is built from TRBV4-1 and TRBJ2-1; 10 nucleotides agree with TRBD2. V lost 0 bases, J lost 6 bases, and 11 bases stayed unmatched. In germline, CDR1 is MGHRA, CDR2 YSYEKL. The CDR3 covers 18 residues. The CDR3 DNA follows: TGCGCCAGCAGCCAAGACATTCTAGCGGGGGCCGGCTTCAATGAGCAGTTCTTC. Translation: CASSQDILAGAGFNEQFF.

The chain has TRBV18 and TRBJ1-1; D call uncertain. The CDR3 length is 13 residues. Trimming took 3 bases from V and 5 from J, leaving 10 bases between them. In germline, CDR1 is KGHSH, CDR2 LQKENI. The CDR3: CASSPTWRTEAFF. The CDR3 DNA follows: TGTGCCAGCTCACCCACCTGGAGGACTGAAGCTTTCTTT.

This clone was detected once. This rearrangement joins TRBV5-4 to TRBJ2-3, with a tentative D call TRBD2 (5 bases). The V gene lost 0 bases and the J gene lost 5 bases, with 13 bases spanning the gap. CDR1 and CDR2 (germline): SGHNT, YYREEE (reference sequence). This CDR3 comprises 15 residues. As DNA, the CDR3 is TGTGCCAGCAGCTTGGAGGCTAGCCCCATAGATACGCAGTATTTT. Residues: CASSLEASPIDTQYF.

This clone was found a few times. The gene calls are TRBV3-1 (or the pseudogene TRBV3-2) and TRBJ1-3, with a possible D match to TRBD1 (5 bases). V lost 6 bases and J lost 2, with 11 bases in between. The V gene's germline CDR1 is LGHDT and CDR2 YNNKEL (reference sequence). The CDR3 totals 14 residues. The CDR3 DNA follows: TGTGCCAGCAGGCTGACAGCAACTGGAAACACCATATATTTT. Translated, it gives CASRLTATGNTIYF.

The CDR3 spells CASSLRTSSYEQYF. For the CDR3, the DNA is TGTGCCAGCAGCCTACGGACTAGCAGCTACGAGCAGTACTTC. The chain employs TRBV11-2 and TRBJ2-7; 8 bases match TRBD2. CDR3 size: 14 residues. Per germline, CDR1 SGHAT and CDR2 FQNNGV. Losses at the gene ends were 5 bases for V and 3 bases for J; bases not matched to a gene: 6.

The rearrangement joins TRBV18 to TRBJ1-2; 7 bases align to TRBD1. Germline assignment: CDR1 KGHSH and CDR2 LQKENI. This CDR3 is 13 amino acids long. The V gene end was trimmed by 3 bases and the J gene end by 4 bases; junction bases not matched to a gene: 2. This CDR3 is CASSPGTVYGYTF. The CDR3 DNA reads as TGTGCCAGCTCACCCGGGACAGTCTATGGCTACACCTTC.

The rearrangement uses TRBV18 and TRBJ1-2, with 8 bases fitting TRBD1. The junction had 5 bases not matched to a gene; V was cut back by 6 bases and J by 2 bases. Germline V gene lookup returns CDR1 KGHSH and CDR2 LQKENI. The CDR3 covers 14 residues. Written as DNA, the CDR3 is TGTGCCAGCTCTCAGGGGGCCACCAACTATGGCTACACCTTC. Amino acid sequence: CASSQGATNYGYTF.

The V and J genes are TRBV11-2 and TRBJ2-1; 10 bases line up with TRBD2. V trimming: 1 base; J trimming: 6 bases; junction bases outside the gene matches: 3. The CDR3 covers 15 residues. Germline V gene data show CDR1 as SGHAT and CDR2 as FQNNGV. The CDR3 here is CASSLAGTSANEQFF. The CDR3 DNA sequence: TGTGCCAGCAGCTTAGCCGGGACTAGCGCCAATGAGCAGTTCTTC.

The J gene is TRBJ1-3, the V gene TRBV13, with TRBD1 identical over 8 bases. Germline-derived CDR1 and CDR2 are PRHDT and FYEKMQ (reference sequence). This CDR3 contains 16 residues. Losses at the gene ends were 6 bases for V and 2 bases for J; bases not matched to a gene: 9. The CDR3 is CASRPDRGETGNTIYF. The CDR3 nucleotides read TGTGCCAGCAGGCCTGACAGGGGAGAGACTGGAAACACCATATATTTT.

The CDR3 nucleotides are TGTGCCAGCAGCTATCTTAACTATGGCTACACCTTC. Its protein product is CASSYLNYGYTF. The chain combines TRBV5-5 with TRBJ1-2, with no clear D. CDR3 size: 12 residues. V lost 3 bases and J lost 1, with 4 bases in between. Germline assignment: CDR1 SGHKS and CDR2 YYEKEE (reference sequence).

V usage is TRBV7-9 and J usage is TRBJ2-1, with D possibly TRBD1 on 5 matching bases. The CDR3 is 11 residues long. Between the trimmed V and J ends, which lost 4 bases and 10 bases, there was a span of 8 bases. CDR1 and CDR2 (germline): SEHNR, FQNEAQ (reference sequence). CDR3 sequence (DNA): TGTGCCAGCAGCTATCAGGGCGAGCAGTTCTTC. Residues: CASSYQGEQFF.

This clone was detected once. The DNA for the CDR3 is TGCAGCGTCCGCGGCCTAGCGGGGGAATACGAGCAGTACTTC. Residues: CSVRGLAGEYEQYF. The chain couples TRBV29-1 to TRBJ2-7; TRBD2 aligns across 10 bases. This CDR3 region has 14 residues. The germline gives CDR1 SQVTM, CDR2 ANQGSEA. Losses at the gene ends were 6 bases for V and 4 bases for J; bases not matched to a gene: 9.

The CDR3: CATSRVQGLTEQYF. For the CDR3, the DNA is TGTGCCACCAGCAGAGTTCAGGGTTTGACCGAGCAGTACTTC. V is TRBV15 and J is TRBJ2-7, with D possibly being TRBD1 (5 bases). V was cut by 1 base and J by 6 bases, with 13 bases left in between. CDR1 is LNHNV and CDR2 is YYDKDF in the germline V gene (reference sequence). This CDR3 is built from 14 residues. Drawing the rest from reference TRBV15 and TRBJ2-7, the complete variable domain is DAMVIQNPRYQVTQFGKPVTLSCSQTLNHNVMYWYQQKSSQAPKLLFHYYDKDFNNEADTPDNFQSRRPNTSFCFLDIRSPGLGDTAMYLCATSRVQGLTEQYFGPGTRLTVT.

The chain links TRBV5-6 to TRBJ2-7; 11 nucleotides agree with TRBD1. Germline loops: CDR1 SGHDT, CDR2 YYEEEE. V lost 4 bases to trimming and J lost 3 bases; unmatched junction nucleotides: 6. The CDR3 is made up of 15 amino acids. CDR3 nucleotide sequence: TGTGCCAGCAGCCCCCGGACAGGGGGCATCTACGAGCAGTACTTC. Translated, it gives CASSPRTGGIYEQYF.

This rearrangement joins TRBV19 to TRBJ1-5; 9 nucleotides line up with TRBD1. CDR1 is LNHDA, CDR2 SQIVND, per germline (reference sequence). The CDR3 is made up of 18 amino acids. Germline trimming cut 4 bases from V and 1 base from J; bases unmatched to any gene: 11. In DNA, the CDR3 is TGTGCCAGTAGTACATCCCGGGACAGGGATGGGAGCAATCAGCCCCAGCATTTT. Amino acids: CASSTSRDRDGSNQPQHF.

This clone has more than one count but fewer than ten. This sequence joins TRBV9 and TRBJ1-2; 9 bases map to TRBD1. The CDR3 has 13 amino acids. V shed 0 bases and J 7 bases; nucleotides not matched to a gene: 1. Per germline, CDR1 SGDLS and CDR2 YYNGEE. The CDR3 nucleotides read TGTGCCAGCAGCGTAGGGGACAGGGTTGGCTACACCTTC. Amino acid sequence: CASSVGDRVGYTF.

The V gene is TRBV4-2, the J gene TRBJ2-7; D is unresolved. CDR1 and CDR2 (germline): LGHNA, YNFKEQ. Trimming took 0 bases from V and 6 from J, leaving 15 bases between them. CDR3 length: 15 residues. CDR3: CASSQDITTPGEQYF. In DNA, the CDR3 is TGTGCCAGCAGCCAAGATATAACTACGCCGGGCGAGCAGTACTTC.

CDR3 in amino acids: CASSLQGASQPQHF. CDR3 bases: TGTGCCAGCTCGCTACAGGGGGCTAGCCAGCCCCAGCATTTT. The chain uses TRBV18 and TRBJ1-5; TRBD1 aligns across 9 bases. The junction had 7 bases not matched to a gene; V was cut back by 6 bases and J by 7 bases. Germline loops: CDR1 KGHSH, CDR2 LQKENI. The CDR3 covers 14 residues. The complete variable domain, with remaining parts taken from reference TRBV18 and TRBJ1-5, reads NAGVMQNPRHLVRRRGQEARLRCSPMKGHSHVYWYRQLPEEGLKFMVYLQKENIIDESGMPKERFSAEFPKEGPSILRIQQVVRGDSAAYFCASSLQGASQPQHFGDGTRLSIL.

Only a few counts were recorded for this clone. This chain connects TRBV5-1 to TRBJ1-6; D is unresolved. Per the germline V gene, CDR1 is SGHRS and CDR2 is YFSETQ. The CDR3 sequence is 14 residues long. V lost 0 bases and J 7 bases, leaving 8 bases between the germline ends. CDR3 nucleotide sequence: TGCGCCAGCAGCTTGGACAGTCTCAATTCACCCCTCCACTTT. As protein: CASSLDSLNSPLHF.

The V and J genes are TRBV11-3 and TRBJ1-6; D is ambiguous. The length of the CDR3 is 15 residues. With 4 bases removed from V and 8 bases from J, the gap between germline ends came to 15 bases. Germline CDR1 and CDR2: SGHNT and YENEEA. In nucleotides, the CDR3 is TGTGCCAGCAGCTCCCCGGCCCAGGACTATTCACCCCTCCACTTT. It codes for CASSSPAQDYSPLHF.

The chain recombines TRBV7-2 with TRBJ1-1, with TRBD1 as a possible D gene (6 bases). V was trimmed by 6 bases and J by 4 bases, leaving 18 bases between them. CDR1 and CDR2 (germline): SGHTA, FQGNSA. CDR3 length: 15 amino acids. CDR3 DNA sequence: TGTGCCAGCAGTTTCGGGGGGGCCCTGGGCACTGAAGCTTTCTTT. It translates to CASSFGGALGTEAFF. The full variable domain, its missing parts supplied by reference TRBV7-2 and TRBJ1-1, is GAGVSQSPSNKVTEKGKDVELRCDPISGHTALYWYRQSLGQGLEFLIYFQGNSAPDKSGLPSDRFSAERTGGSVSTLTIQRTQQEDSAVYLCASSFGGALGTEAFFGQGTRLTVV.